The clone carrying this T cell receptor (beta chain) came up many times. Its antigen is not identified. The data originate from a study of breast tumors, draining lymph nodes, adjacent tissues. Broader study findings: Luminal-like breast cancer showed significantly higher tumor–nontumor repertoire similarity than basal-like. Tumor repertoires ranked between lymph nodes and nontumor tissue in diversity, with V and J gene preferences.

One entry per CDR3 protein, called by TCRdb with MiXCR from the multiplex PCR reads. In the table there are approximately 280,000 distinct CDR3 sequences, under 35% of which are singletons. Breast cancer patients provided tissue from their axillary draining lymph nodes. V shed 2 bases and J shed 7 bases, with 17 bases lying between them. The CDR3 covers 14 residues. CDR1 is DFQATT, CDR2 SNEGSKA, per germline (reference sequence). The sequenced material came from axillary lymph node tissue. The V gene is TRBV20-1, the J gene TRBJ1-2; no clear D gene. The clonotype was recovered from a female donor with breast cancer. Some clones in this sample may be carry-over from other donors' samples. The CDR3 here is CSARRPGSLGGYTF. The CDR3 DNA follows: TGCAGTGCTAGACGACCGGGAAGTTTAGGTGGCTACACCTTC.